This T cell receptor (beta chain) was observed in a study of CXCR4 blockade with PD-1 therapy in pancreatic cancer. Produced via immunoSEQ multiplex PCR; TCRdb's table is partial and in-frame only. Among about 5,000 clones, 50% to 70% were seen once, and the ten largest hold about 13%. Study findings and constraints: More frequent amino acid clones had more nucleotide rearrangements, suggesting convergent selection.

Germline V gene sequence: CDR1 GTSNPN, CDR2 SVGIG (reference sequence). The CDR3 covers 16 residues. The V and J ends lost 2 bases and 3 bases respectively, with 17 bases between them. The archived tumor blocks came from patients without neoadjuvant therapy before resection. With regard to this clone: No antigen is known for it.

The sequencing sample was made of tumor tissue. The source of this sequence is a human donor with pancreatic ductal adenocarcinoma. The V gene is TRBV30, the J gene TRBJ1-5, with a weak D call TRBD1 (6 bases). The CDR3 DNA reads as TGTGCCTGGAGTCCTTGGACAGCCGAAGTCAATCAGCCCCAGCATTTT. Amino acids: CAWSPWTAEVNQPQHF.